The next 3 T cell receptor beta chains were all read from a single sample in a study of T-cell reconstitution after alpha-beta-depleted transplantation in children. Unique molecular identifiers were built into the TCRbeta library. TCRdb independently ran MiXCR on the PCR reads; one entry per CDR3 protein. The sample holds just over 350,000 distinct CDR3 sequences, about an eighth seen once. Sample: PBMCs, taken from the stem cell graft. Receptors originate from a human donor who donated a stem cell graft to a child with Fanconi anemia.

A few counts support this clonotype. The chain employs TRBV6-5 and TRBJ1-6; the match to TRBD1 covers 8 bases. V shed 6 bases, J shed 7 bases, and the junction held 5 bases outside the gene matches. Germline-derived CDR1 and CDR2 are MNHEY and SVGAGI. The CDR3 has 14 amino acids. This CDR3 reads CASSYRGSNSPLHF. DNA of the CDR3: TGTGCCAGCAGCTACAGGGGGTCGAATTCACCCCTCCACTTT.

This clonotype showed up many times. The V call is TRBV4-2, the J call TRBJ2-5, with D possibly called TRBD1 or TRBD2 (5 bases each). From germline, CDR1 is LGHNA and CDR2 YNFKEQ. Trimming took 0 bases from V and 2 from J, leaving 7 bases between them. This CDR3 has 14 residues. The CDR3 here is CASSQEGPQETQYF. In nucleotides, the CDR3 is TGTGCCAGCAGCCAAGAGGGACCGCAAGAGACCCAGTACTTC.

This clonotype was seen many times. The rearrangement links TRBV5-5 to TRBJ2-6; 9 positions match TRBD1. The germline V gene has CDR1 SGHKS and CDR2 YYEKEE (reference sequence). The CDR3 runs to 18 residues. J gave up 0 bases and V 3 bases, and 7 bases lay outside the gene matches. The CDR3 loop reads CASSSMGQGGSGANVLTF. The DNA of the CDR3 is TGTGCCAGCAGCTCGATGGGACAGGGAGGCTCTGGGGCCAACGTCCTGACTTTC.